Sequencing of this T cell receptor beta chain was carried out in a study of CD8 T cells in Susac syndrome. Study results and limitations: As the study acknowledged, the number of individuals in its TCR sequencing and HLA analysis was relatively small.

As to this clonotype: Its antigen is not known.

The germline V gene encodes CDR1 SGDLS and CDR2 YYNGEE. Trimming removed 3 bases from V and 0 bases from J, with 12 bases in between. The CDR3 is 15 residues long. RNA totalling about 0.45 to 1 ug underwent reverse transcription with random hexamers. An immunoSEQ multiplex PCR amplified TCR beta CDR3 over 54 Vbeta and 13 Jbeta. In TCRdb, the immunoSEQ multiplex PCR reads were re-called with MiXCR into one record per CDR3 protein. Of 300,000 to 350,000 distinct CDR3 sequences in the sample, just over 90% were seen once. Sequencing of TCR beta was performed on blood CD8+ and CD4+ T cells. The patients serving as multiple sclerosis controls were treatment-naive. They had stable or active relapsing-remitting disease and fulfilled revised McDonald criteria.

V gene TRBV9 combines with J gene TRBJ1-2; a possible D gene is TRBD1 (5 bases). What was sequenced was CD4+ T cells from PBMCs. This TCR derives from a human donor with multiple sclerosis. In DNA, the CDR3 is TGTGCCAGCAGCGGACAGCCGCCGACTAACTATGGCTACACCTTC. This codes for CASSGQPPTNYGYTF. The full variable domain, rest sourced from reference TRBV9 and TRBJ1-2, is DSGVTQTPKHLITATGQRVTLRCSPRSGDLSVYWYQQSLDQGLQFLIQYYNGEERAKGNILERFSAQQFPDLHSELNLSSLELGDSALYFCASSGQPPTNYGYTFGSGTRLTVV.